Detailed here is one T cell receptor beta chain. This clone was observed once. Its antigen is still unknown. No much larger clone exists at a distance of one base, and base qualities are not known. CDR1 and CDR2 were assigned from the germline V gene as SGDLS and YYNGEE. The V end loses 0 bases and the J end loses 9 bases, and a stretch of 13 bases separates them. Spanning cysteine to phenylalanine, the CDR3 consists of 14 amino acids. Just the 42-base CDR3 DNA is kept, in frame starting at base 1. TCRbeta CDR3 regions were amplified from genomic DNA by means of the immunoSEQ Assay, a bias-controlled multiplex PCR. As for how the authors treated the data: Within the assay, amplification of reference gene primers was used to estimate how many nucleated cells each sample contained. To quantify the absolute abundance of each unique TCRbeta CDR3 rearrangement, sequence reads were collapsed and filtered. Productive Simpson clonality was computed per sample as the square root of Simpson's diversity index over productive rearrangements. The table comes from immuneACCESS by way of TCRdb, which keeps in-frame sequences with V and J called. Part of the clones is missing from these tables; in studies checked, under half for an unresolved V gene and the rest for unknown reasons. The DNA was the basis for D and trimming; V, J and clone size are from that table. Present in this sample are approximately 340,000 clones, approximately 89% of which were seen just once. Over 0.7% of the sample is taken by the ten largest.

This sample was included in a study of blood T cell repertoires in COVID-19 (dated by TCRdb to the early 2020s). Regarding the research as a whole: The collaborator samples originated in the United States, Italy and Spain and spanned the acute and convalescent phases of COVID-19. The material from the prospective study consisted of cDNA or gDNA derived from T cells, B-cell-depleted T cells, or PBMCs. Subjects who had been exposed to COVID-19, were actively infected with it, or had recovered from it provided the deeply sampled blood TCRbeta repertoires that made up the dataset. The repertoires were made available in a free public database intended to serve as a resource for research on the immune response to SARS-CoV-2. Samples were obtained from the ongoing ImmuneRACE study (first 160 participants) and from 950 to 1,500 subjects provided by 6 global collaborators. Sample metadata almost always included a de-identified subject ID, COVID-19 status, age in years and sex. HLA class I and class II types, where available, came from metadata supplied by the sample provider rather than from assay-based typing. What the authors observed across the whole study: How much clinical and demographic metadata was included differed by source and by participant, and the metadata was provided uncurated.

In the prospective study, participants were roughly 18 to 89 years old, resided in fewer than 25 geographic areas of the United States, and were enrolled through a virtual design. Cohort assignment in the prospective study relied on participant-reported clinical history from a screening survey and a study questionnaire. Exposed participants had been in contact with someone with a PCR-confirmed or clinician-diagnosed COVID-19 case within 2 weeks of study entry. Mobile phlebotomists in the prospective study collected whole blood, serum and a nasopharyngeal or oropharyngeal swab from every participant. Participants in the prospective study had the option to provide additional blood draws and questionnaires over a 2-month period. Blood samples from the prospective study were shipped frozen or at room temperature prior to DNA extraction.

The V gene is TRBV9 and the J gene is TRBJ1-5, with the D gene not clear enough to name. This TCR was recovered from a woman in her thirties or forties who had been exposed to COVID-19. The sample was PBMCs or T cells enriched from blood (not recorded which). CDR3 sequence: CASSVALRDGPQHF. The nucleotides read TGTGCCAGCAGCGTAGCCCTGCGGGATGGGCCCCAGCATTTT.